Sequencing of this T cell receptor beta chain was carried out in a study of T-cell memory formation after mild COVID-19. Overall study results and limits: CD4+ contracting clones were found mainly in CM and EM, and CD8+ ones in EMRA. Memory sampled before infection contained some responding clones, suggesting cross-reactive memory joined. Second-wave clones peaking on day 37 lacked confirmed SARS-CoV-2 specificity.

This clonotype came up a few times. Its antigen is undetermined. Germline V gene data show CDR1 as SGHVS and CDR2 as FQNEAQ. V was clipped by 5 bases and J by 0 bases, with 15 bases between them. CDR3 length equals 16 residues. TCRalpha and TCRbeta libraries used 5'RACE with constant-segment primers and UMIs. TCRdb analysed the 5' RACE reads with MiXCR anew, one entry per CDR3 protein. The data contain 100,000 to 130,000 distinct CDR3 sequences, 15% to 20% of them singletons. Sequenced sample: PBMCs or a T cell subset sorted from them (not recorded which). The chain has TRBV7-8 and TRBJ2-3, with a tentative D call TRBD2 (6 bases). The sequence was collected from a man aged 18 to 35 who had mild COVID-19 (a few samples of this study predate the infection). Cell type and time point are not known. DNA of the CDR3: TGTGCCAGCAGCCCCAACTGGGGGGTGAGCACAGATACGCAGTATTTT. Translated, it gives CASSPNWGVSTDTQYF.